A single sample gave rise to the 31 T cell receptor beta chains below, sequenced in a study of blood T cell repertoires in COVID-19. Profiled with immunoSEQ multiplex PCR; TCRdb holds only in-frame clones, not every one. The sample includes some 140,000 clones, about 79% of them seen just once. The sample taken for sequencing was peripheral blood. The receptors come from a woman between 55 and 75 years old with acute or convalescent COVID-19.

The sample holds a few counts of this clone. The chain couples TRBV3-1 (or the pseudogene TRBV3-2) to TRBJ1-2; 11 positions match TRBD1. This CDR3 has 14 amino acids. Germline values: CDR1 LGHDT, CDR2 YNNKEL (reference sequence). J lost 13 bases, V lost 0 bases, and 7 bases had no gene match. This CDR3 reads CASSQDGKGTGGTF. CDR3 in DNA: TGTGCCAGCAGCCAAGACGGAAAAGGGACAGGGGGCACCTTC.

This chain connects TRBV6-5 to TRBJ1-5; 7 bases are shared with TRBD1. This CDR3 has 13 amino acids. The germline gives CDR1 MNHEY, CDR2 SVGAGI. V dropped 4 bases and J dropped 4; count of bases not matched to a gene: 1. CDR3: CASSSGGNQPQHF. CDR3 nucleotide sequence: TGTGCCAGCAGTTCAGGGGGAAATCAGCCCCAGCATTTT.

CDR3 nucleotide sequence: TGTGCCAGCAGCTTGGAGGACAGGGTAGAGACCCAGTACTTC. Its translation is CASSLEDRVETQYF. This chain uses TRBV5-4 with TRBJ2-5; 8 nucleotides line up with TRBD1. CDR3 length: 14 amino acids. Losses at the gene ends were 0 bases for V and 4 bases for J; bases not matched to a gene: 2. Germline V lookup: CDR1 SGHNT, CDR2 YYREEE (reference sequence).

This clone appeared a single time. The CDR3, as DNA: TGTGCCAGCAGCGCTACTAGCGGGGGTACAGATACGCAGTATTTT. Translating it yields CASSATSGGTDTQYF. The chain couples TRBV9 to TRBJ2-3, with TRBD2 identical over 11 bases. CDR3 length: 15 amino acids. CDR1 and CDR2 (germline): SGDLS, YYNGEE. With 3 bases clipped from V and 3 bases from J, the junction kept 3 bases outside the gene matches.

This chain connects TRBV6-5 to TRBJ1-1; D unresolved. The CDR3 covers 15 residues. Germline V gene data show CDR1 as MNHEY and CDR2 as SVGAGI. V was cut by 7 bases and J by 0 bases, with 15 bases left in between. CDR3 sequence: CASTIGAYVNTEAFF. CDR3 nucleotides: TGTGCCAGCACGATTGGTGCGTATGTGAACACTGAAGCTTTCTTT.

CDR3 loop: CATLTGGALDTQYF. The CDR3 DNA follows: TGTGCCACCCTTACTGGGGGGGCCTTAGATACGCAGTATTTT. J is TRBJ2-3 and V is TRBV6-6; D possibly corresponds to TRBD2 (7 bases). Trimming stripped 10 bases from V and 5 bases from J, with 19 bases between. Germline-derived CDR1 and CDR2 are MNHNY and SVGAGI (reference sequence). The CDR3 has 14 residues.

V is TRBV9 and J is TRBJ1-1; D is uncertain. V was pared by 2 bases and J by 0 bases, with 8 bases between. The CDR3 is made up of 14 amino acids. CDR1 SGDLS and CDR2 YYNGEE come from the germline V gene. The chain's CDR3 is CASSVGGMNTEAFF. CDR3 bases: TGTGCCAGCAGCGTCGGAGGCATGAACACTGAAGCTTTCTTT.

The chain recombines TRBV5-1 with TRBJ1-2; 10 positions match TRBD1. This CDR3 has 13 amino acids. The ends lost 6 bases at V and 6 bases at J; junction bases unmatched: 5. CDR1 is SGHRS and CDR2 is YFSETQ in the germline V gene. CDR3 in amino acids: CASTTGGAHGYTF. In DNA form, the CDR3 reads TGCGCCAGCACGACAGGGGGCGCGCATGGCTACACCTTC.

This chain connects TRBV3-1 (or the pseudogene TRBV3-2) to TRBJ1-4; a weak D match, TRBD1 (6 bases). The CDR3 length is 11 residues. Trimming pared 1 base from V and 14 bases from J, leaving 8 bases between. Germline V lookup: CDR1 LGHDT, CDR2 YNNKEL (reference sequence). This CDR3 reads CASSQGGGLFF. For the CDR3, the DNA is TGTGCCAGCAGCCAAGGTGGGGGCCTGTTTTTT.

J is TRBJ2-6 and V is TRBV30; 11 bases are a match to TRBD2. V shed 4 bases and J 3 bases; nucleotides not matched to a gene: 20. This CDR3 comprises 21 residues. Germline V CDR1 and CDR2: GTSNPN, SVGIG (reference sequence). CDR3 sequence (DNA): TGTGCCTGGACTAAAGGACACCGACTAGCGGGGCGTTTTCGTGGGGCCAACGTCCTGACTTTC. It translates to CAWTKGHRLAGRFRGANVLTF.

The CDR3 here is CASSLGGQGHQPQHF. In DNA form, the CDR3 reads TGTGCCAGCAGCTTGGGTGGACAGGGCCATCAGCCCCAGCATTTT. The V and J genes are TRBV5-4 and TRBJ1-5, with 8 positions matching TRBD1. With 0 bases clipped from V and 5 bases from J, the junction kept 4 bases outside the gene matches. The CDR3 sequence is 15 residues long. Per the germline V gene, CDR1 is SGHNT and CDR2 is YYREEE (reference sequence).

The genes are TRBV7-8 and TRBJ2-5, with TRBD2 identical over 7 bases. V trimming: 10 bases; J trimming: 3 bases; junction bases outside the gene matches: 8. The CDR3 sequence is 13 residues long. Germline-derived CDR1 and CDR2 are SGHVS and FQNEAQ. Here the CDR3 reads CATAGGWEETQYF. The CDR3 DNA is TGTGCCACCGCCGGGGGGTGGGAAGAGACCCAGTACTTC.

This chain links TRBV12-5 with TRBJ2-7; a possible D gene is TRBD1 (5 bases). Germline V gene lookup returns CDR1 LGHNT and CDR2 FRNRAP. The V end was cut by 7 bases, the J end by 7 bases, with 23 bases between. This CDR3 contains 15 residues. For the CDR3, the DNA is TGTGCTAGTGCTTCAGGGATCCTCGACAATGAAGAGCAGTACTTC. Translating it yields CASASGILDNEEQYF. Filled out from reference TRBV12-5 and TRBJ2-7, the complete variable domain reads DARVTQTPRHKVTEMGQEVTMRCQPILGHNTVFWYRQTMMQGLELLAYFRNRAPLDDSGMPKDRFSAEMPDATLATLKIQPSEPRDSAVYFCASASGILDNEEQYFGPGTRLTVT.

The chain combines TRBV10-3 with TRBJ1-1; TRBD1 matches at 7 bases. The CDR3 extends over 14 amino acids. CDR1 ENHRY and CDR2 SYGVKD come from the germline V gene. The junction had 3 bases not matched to a gene; V was cut back by 5 bases and J by 0 bases. The DNA of the CDR3 is TGTGCCATCAGTACCGGGACAGTGAACACTGAAGCTTTCTTT. It yields the protein CAISTGTVNTEAFF.

The chain links TRBV24-1 to TRBJ2-5; TRBD2 agrees at 9 bases. V lost 6 bases to trimming and J lost 5 bases; unmatched junction nucleotides: 9. This CDR3 region has 15 residues. Per germline, CDR1 KGHDR and CDR2 SFDVKD. As DNA, the CDR3 is TGTGCCACCAGTTCGCTCAGCGGGGGGAGGGAGACCCAGTACTTC. It codes for CATSSLSGGRETQYF.

V and J are TRBV5-1 and TRBJ1-5; D unclear. The germline gives CDR1 SGHRS, CDR2 YFSETQ. V was trimmed by 4 bases and J by 1 base, leaving 12 bases between them. The CDR3 consists of 15 residues. CDR3 DNA sequence: TGCGCCAGCAGCCCGGACGGGAGGAGCAATCAGCCCCAGCATTTT. This codes for CASSPDGRSNQPQHF.

The chain links TRBV12-5 to TRBJ2-7, with D perhaps matching TRBD2 (6 bases). Trimming cost V 6 bases and J 4 bases, with 13 bases left between them. Germline lookup yields CDR1 LGHNT and CDR2 FRNRAP. The CDR3 has 13 amino acids. This CDR3 is CASGRDFIYEQYF. CDR3 bases: TGTGCTAGTGGGCGGGATTTCATTTACGAGCAGTACTTC.

The rearrangement joins TRBV5-1 to TRBJ2-1; D may be TRBD1 (6 bases). This CDR3 region has 15 residues. Germline CDR1 is SGHRS and CDR2 is YFSETQ. The V end was cut by 4 bases, the J end by 4 bases, with 15 bases between. CDR3 protein: CASSRGQKDYNEQFF. The CDR3, as DNA: TGCGCCAGCAGCCGTGGACAGAAAGATTACAATGAGCAGTTCTTC. Looking up the rest from reference TRBV5-1 and TRBJ2-1 gives the full variable domain: KAGVTQTPRYLIKTRGQQVTLSCSPISGHRSVSWYQQTPGQGLQFLFEYFSETQRNKGNFPGRFSGRQFSNSRSEMNVSTLELGDSALYLCASSRGQKDYNEQFFGPGTRLTVL.

The chain combines TRBV6-5 with TRBJ1-5; a weak D match, TRBD1 (5 bases). The germline CDR1 and CDR2 sequences are MNHEY and SVGAGI. Trimming cost V 2 bases and J 7 bases, with 9 bases left between them. This CDR3 is 13 amino acids long. The CDR3: CASSYREGQPQHF. CDR3 nucleotides: TGTGCCAGCAGTTACAGGGAGGGGCAGCCCCAGCATTTT.

The chain employs TRBV6-2 or TRBV6-3 and TRBJ2-3, with D tentatively TRBD1 (6 bases). The CDR3 is made up of 14 amino acids. Per germline, CDR1 MNHEY and CDR2 SVGEGT. V was cut by 0 bases and J by 9 bases, with 13 bases left in between. The CDR3 nucleotides are TGTGCCAGCAGTTACTCGATAAGAACAGGGACGCAGTATTTT. This codes for CASSYSIRTGTQYF.

CDR3 in amino acids: CATSPRGTSRTEAFF. The CDR3 DNA is TGTGCCACCAGCCCGCGGGGAACGTCTAGGACTGAAGCTTTCTTT. The V and J genes are TRBV15 and TRBJ1-1; D is unclear. The CDR3 is 15 amino acids. From germline, CDR1 is LNHNV and CDR2 YYDKDF (reference sequence). V lost 5 bases and J 5 bases, leaving 18 bases between the germline ends. Full variable domain (rest looked up from reference TRBV15 and TRBJ1-1): DAMVIQNPRYQVTQFGKPVTLSCSQTLNHNVMYWYQQKSSQAPKLLFHYYDKDFNNEADTPDNFQSRRPNTSFCFLDIRSPGLGDTAMYLCATSPRGTSRTEAFFGQGTRLTVV.

The rearrangement links TRBV27 to TRBJ2-2; D is ambiguous. Germline lookup yields CDR1 MNHEY and CDR2 SMNVEV (reference sequence). Trimming stripped 5 bases from V and 0 bases from J, with 16 bases between. This CDR3 has 17 amino acids. CDR3 loop: CASSPERLGANTGELFF. For the CDR3, the DNA is TGTGCCAGCAGTCCCGAAAGGTTGGGCGCGAACACCGGGGAGCTGTTTTTT.

This clone appeared once. V and J are TRBV9 and TRBJ2-2; D is possibly TRBD2 (6 bases). This CDR3 is 16 amino acids long. The V end was cut by 1 base, the J end by 0 bases, with 10 bases between. The germline V gene has CDR1 SGDLS and CDR2 YYNGEE. CDR3 sequence: CASSVIGGPNTGELFF. CDR3 nucleotide sequence: TGTGCCAGCAGCGTAATCGGGGGACCGAACACCGGGGAGCTGTTTTTT.

About this clone: The sample contains more than one DNA sequence encoding this CDR3. The gene calls are TRBV2 and TRBJ2-5; 9 bases agree with TRBD1. V shed 6 bases and J 5 bases; nucleotides not matched to a gene: 1. The germline V gene has CDR1 SNHLY and CDR2 FYNNEI. The CDR3 covers 12 residues. The CDR3 DNA sequence: TGTGCCAGCAGGGACAGGGGTGAGACCCAGTACTTC. This sequence encodes CASRDRGETQYF.

The chain employs TRBV12-3 or TRBV12-4 and TRBJ1-1; unclear D gene. The CDR3 covers 11 residues. Trimming pared 0 bases from V and 8 bases from J, leaving 4 bases between. Here the CDR3 reads CASSLAREAFF. In nucleotides, the CDR3 is TGTGCCAGCAGTTTAGCCAGGGAAGCTTTCTTT.

The gene calls are TRBV21-1 and TRBJ2-4; the table gives TRBD2 as D, unverified against the DNA. TRBV21-1 is noted as a pseudogene. This CDR3 is 12 amino acids long. The CDR3 DNA is TGTGTCTGGGAGCTAGCCAAAAACATTCAGTACTTC. It yields the protein CVWELAKNIQYF.

This clone was detected only once. For the CDR3, the DNA is TGTGCCAGTAGTGCCCCCCGGACTAGCGGGGGGGCCAATGGCCCAGATACGCAGTATTTT. Protein: CASSAPRTSGGANGPDTQYF. The J gene is TRBJ2-3, the V gene TRBV19; TRBD2 matches at 15 bases. CDR1 and CDR2 (germline): LNHDA, SQIVND (reference sequence). The CDR3 length is 20 residues. The ends lost 5 bases at V and 4 bases at J; junction bases unmatched: 16.

This clone has just one count. The J gene is TRBJ2-5, the V gene TRBV5-1; D possibly corresponds to TRBD1 (5 bases). V lost 4 bases to trimming and J lost 1 base, with 14 bases between them. The CDR3 length is 15 residues. Germline CDR1 is SGHRS and CDR2 is YFSETQ. The CDR3 spells CASSIGWQGQETQYF. CDR3 in DNA: TGCGCCAGCAGCATTGGTTGGCAGGGCCAAGAGACCCAGTACTTC.

The CDR3 nucleotides read TGTGCCAGCTCCGGAGGGACAGGGGGCGAAGTCGGCTACACCTTC. Protein product: CASSGGTGGEVGYTF. This chain connects TRBV18 to TRBJ1-2, with 12 positions matching TRBD1. Germline V gene data show CDR1 as KGHSH and CDR2 as LQKENI. This CDR3 is built from 15 residues. V dropped 6 bases and J dropped 8; count of bases not matched to a gene: 10. Complete variable domain (other parts from reference TRBV18 and TRBJ1-2): NAGVMQNPRHLVRRRGQEARLRCSPMKGHSHVYWYRQLPEEGLKFMVYLQKENIIDESGMPKERFSAEFPKEGPSILRIQQVVRGDSAAYFCASSGGTGGEVGYTFGSGTRLTVV.

The chain joins TRBV5-1 to TRBJ1-5; D call uncertain. The V gene's germline CDR1 is SGHRS and CDR2 YFSETQ. V lost 3 bases, J lost 4 bases, and 11 bases lay in between. CDR3 length: 14 residues. This CDR3 reads CASSYDGGNQPQHF. The CDR3 bases are TGCGCCAGCAGCTACGACGGCGGAAATCAGCCCCAGCATTTT. Complete variable domain (other parts from reference TRBV5-1 and TRBJ1-5): KAGVTQTPRYLIKTRGQQVTLSCSPISGHRSVSWYQQTPGQGLQFLFEYFSETQRNKGNFPGRFSGRQFSNSRSEMNVSTLELGDSALYLCASSYDGGNQPQHFGDGTRLSIL.

The genes are TRBV21-1 and TRBJ1-1. TRBV21-1 is an annotated pseudogene. This CDR3 is built from 15 residues. The CDR3 sequence is CASSKGGAANTEAFF. DNA for the CDR3: TGTGCCAGCAGCAAAGGAGGTGCGGCGAACACTGAAGCTTTCTTT.